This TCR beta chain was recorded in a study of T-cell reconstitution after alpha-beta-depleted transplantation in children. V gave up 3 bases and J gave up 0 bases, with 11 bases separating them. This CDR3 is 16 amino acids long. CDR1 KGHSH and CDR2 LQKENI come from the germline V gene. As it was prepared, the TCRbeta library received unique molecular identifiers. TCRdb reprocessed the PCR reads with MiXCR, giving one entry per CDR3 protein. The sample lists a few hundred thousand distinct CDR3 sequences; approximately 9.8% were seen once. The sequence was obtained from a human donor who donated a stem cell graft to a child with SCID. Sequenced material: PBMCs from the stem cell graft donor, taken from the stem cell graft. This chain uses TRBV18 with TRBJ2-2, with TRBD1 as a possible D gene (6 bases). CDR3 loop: CASSPRQASNTGELFF. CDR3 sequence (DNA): TGTGCCAGCTCACCCCGACAGGCTTCGAACACCGGGGAGCTGTTTTTT.